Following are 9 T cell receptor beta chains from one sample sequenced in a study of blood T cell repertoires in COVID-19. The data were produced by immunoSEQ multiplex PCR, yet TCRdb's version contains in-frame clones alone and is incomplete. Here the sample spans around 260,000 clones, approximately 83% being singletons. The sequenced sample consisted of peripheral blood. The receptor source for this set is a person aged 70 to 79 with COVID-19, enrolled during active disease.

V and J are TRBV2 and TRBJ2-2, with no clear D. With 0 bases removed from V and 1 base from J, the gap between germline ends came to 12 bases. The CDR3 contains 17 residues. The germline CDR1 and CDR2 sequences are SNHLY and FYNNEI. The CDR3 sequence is CASSEAVLQVNTGELFF. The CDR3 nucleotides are TGTGCCAGCAGTGAAGCGGTTCTCCAGGTGAACACCGGGGAGCTGTTTTTT. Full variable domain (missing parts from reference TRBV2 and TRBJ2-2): EPEVTQTPSHQVTQMGQEVILRCVPISNHLYFYWYRQILGQKVEFLVSFYNNEISEKSEIFDDQFSVERPDGSNFTLKIRSTKLEDSAMYFCASSEAVLQVNTGELFFGEGSRLTVL.

The CDR3 reads CASSPQTQGGGETQYF. The CDR3 DNA reads as TGTGCCAGCTCACCACAAACACAGGGAGGGGGAGAGACCCAGTACTTC. The rearrangement uses TRBV18 and TRBJ2-5, with D perhaps matching TRBD2 (7 bases). This CDR3 is 16 amino acids long. Germline lookup yields CDR1 KGHSH and CDR2 LQKENI. Trimming removed 1 base from V and 4 bases from J, with 16 bases in between.

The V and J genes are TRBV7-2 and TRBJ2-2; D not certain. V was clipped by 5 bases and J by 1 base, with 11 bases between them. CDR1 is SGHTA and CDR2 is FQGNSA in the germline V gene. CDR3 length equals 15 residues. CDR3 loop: CASSPRFGNTGELFF. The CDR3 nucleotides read TGTGCCAGCAGCCCTAGATTTGGGAACACCGGGGAGCTGTTTTTT.

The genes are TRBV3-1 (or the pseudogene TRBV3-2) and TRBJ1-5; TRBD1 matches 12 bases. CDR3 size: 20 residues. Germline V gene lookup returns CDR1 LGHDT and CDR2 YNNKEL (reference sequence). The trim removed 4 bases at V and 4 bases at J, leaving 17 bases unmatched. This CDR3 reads CASSPCGTGGAQGQNQPQHF. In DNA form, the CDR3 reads TGTGCCAGCAGCCCGTGTGGGACAGGGGGCGCGCAGGGGCAAAATCAGCCCCAGCATTTT.

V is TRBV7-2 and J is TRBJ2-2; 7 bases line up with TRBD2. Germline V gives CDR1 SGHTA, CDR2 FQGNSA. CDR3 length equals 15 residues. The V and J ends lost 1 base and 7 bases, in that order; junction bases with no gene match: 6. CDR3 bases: TGTGCCAGCAGCTTAGGGCAGCGGGGAGGCGGGGAGCTGTTTTTT. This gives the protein CASSLGQRGGGELFF.

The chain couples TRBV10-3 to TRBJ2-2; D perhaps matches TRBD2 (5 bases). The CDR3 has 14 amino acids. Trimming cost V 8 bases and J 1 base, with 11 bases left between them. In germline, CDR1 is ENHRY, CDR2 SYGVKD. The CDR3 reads CAIPSTGNTGELFF. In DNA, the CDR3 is TGTGCCATCCCTAGCACCGGGAACACCGGGGAGCTGTTTTTT.

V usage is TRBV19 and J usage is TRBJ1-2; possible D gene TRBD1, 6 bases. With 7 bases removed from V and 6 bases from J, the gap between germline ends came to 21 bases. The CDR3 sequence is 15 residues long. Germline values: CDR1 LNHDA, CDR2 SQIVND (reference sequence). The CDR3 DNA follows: TGTGCCAGTATGTCCCGGGGTCGCAGGGGTGATGGCTACACCTTC. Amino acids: CASMSRGRRGDGYTF.

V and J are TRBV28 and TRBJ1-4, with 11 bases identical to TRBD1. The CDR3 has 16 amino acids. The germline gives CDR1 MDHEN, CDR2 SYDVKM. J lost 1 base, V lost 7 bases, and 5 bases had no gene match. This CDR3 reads CASIRDRGETNEKLFF. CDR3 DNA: TGTGCCAGCATTCGGGACAGGGGGGAAACTAATGAAAAACTGTTTTTT.

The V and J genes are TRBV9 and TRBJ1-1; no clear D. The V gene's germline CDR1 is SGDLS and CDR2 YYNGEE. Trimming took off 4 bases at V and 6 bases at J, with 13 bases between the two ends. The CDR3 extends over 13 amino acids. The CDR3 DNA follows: TGTGCCAGCAGCCCCCGTTTGGAGTCTGAAGCTTTCTTT. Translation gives CASSPRLESEAFF.